This T cell receptor (beta chain) was obtained from a study of cytomegalovirus exposure and HLA in healthy donors. This CDR3 region has 18 residues. The V gene end was trimmed by 8 bases and the J gene end by 4 bases; junction bases not matched to a gene: 13. Germline CDR1 reads SGDLS; CDR2 reads YYNGEE. 13 Jbeta primers and 60 Vbeta primers were used for the PCR. Here immunoSEQ multiplex PCR was the method, and the copy in TCRdb shows in-frame clones only, minus some. Its clone listing holds about 160,000 clones. The gene calls are TRBV9 and TRBJ2-6, with TRBD1 identical over 12 bases. The sequence was collected from a woman aged 60-75 years in good health and CMV-seronegative. Sequencing used PBMCs. In DNA, the CDR3 is TGTGCCAGAAAACGTCCGGGACAGGGGGCTTCCGGGGCCAACGTCCTGACTTTC. Its translation is CARKRPGQGASGANVLTF.